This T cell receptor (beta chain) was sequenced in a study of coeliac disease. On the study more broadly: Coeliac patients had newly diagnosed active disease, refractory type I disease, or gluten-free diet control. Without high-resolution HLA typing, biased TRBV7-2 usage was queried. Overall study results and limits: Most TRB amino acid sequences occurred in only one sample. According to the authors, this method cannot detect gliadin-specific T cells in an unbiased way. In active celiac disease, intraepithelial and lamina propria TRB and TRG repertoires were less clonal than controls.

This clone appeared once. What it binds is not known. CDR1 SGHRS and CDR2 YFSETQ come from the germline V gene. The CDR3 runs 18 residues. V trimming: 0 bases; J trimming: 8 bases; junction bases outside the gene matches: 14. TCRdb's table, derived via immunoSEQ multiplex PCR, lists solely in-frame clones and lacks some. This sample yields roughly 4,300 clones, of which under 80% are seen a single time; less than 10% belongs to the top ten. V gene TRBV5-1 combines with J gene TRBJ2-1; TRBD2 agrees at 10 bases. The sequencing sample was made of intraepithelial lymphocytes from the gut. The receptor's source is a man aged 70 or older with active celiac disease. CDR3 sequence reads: CASSLAASGSVGGDEQFF. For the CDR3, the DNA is TGCGCCAGCAGCTTGGCCGCTAGCGGGAGTGTAGGAGGGGATGAGCAGTTCTTC. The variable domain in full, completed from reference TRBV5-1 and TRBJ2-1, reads KAGVTQTPRYLIKTRGQQVTLSCSPISGHRSVSWYQQTPGQGLQFLFEYFSETQRNKGNFPGRFSGRQFSNSRSEMNVSTLELGDSALYLCASSLAASGSVGGDEQFFGPGTRLTVL.